These T cell receptor beta chains were read from a single sample in a study of cytomegalovirus exposure and HLA in healthy donors. The data were produced by immunoSEQ multiplex PCR, yet TCRdb's version contains in-frame clones alone and is incomplete. The data hold about 78,000 clones, with 72% observed a single time. What was sequenced was PBMCs. The receptors stem from a woman aged 40 to 49 in good health and CMV-seropositive. Each CDR3 is given with its conserved first and last residue. Fields, in order: CDR3 length, J gene, V gene, D gene, CDR3 protein, CDR3 DNA. The D gene is left open where the match is weak.

length: 14; J: TRBJ2-7; V: TRBV7-9; D: -; CDR3: CASSSGQYSYEQYF; DNA: TGTGCCAGCAGCTCGGGACAATACTCCTACGAGCAGTACTTC
length: 14; J: TRBJ2-2; V: TRBV5-1; D: -; CDR3: CASSLSGVTGELFF; DNA: TGCGCCAGCAGCCTAAGCGGCGTGACCGGGGAGCTGTTTTTT
length: 15; J: TRBJ1-1; V: TRBV28; D: TRBD1; CDR3: CASIAGTGGVTEAFF; DNA: TGTGCCAGCATAGCCGGGACAGGGGGTGTCACTGAAGCTTTCTTT
length: 18; J: TRBJ2-1; V: TRBV28; D: TRBD2; CDR3: CASSPFSGVAGAYNEQFF; DNA: TGTGCCAGCAGTCCTTTCTCCGGAGTAGCGGGGGCTTACAATGAGCAGTTCTTC
length: 13; J: TRBJ1-3; V: TRBV13; D: -; CDR3: CASSLLDRNTIYF; DNA: TGTGCCAGCAGCTTATTAGACAGAAACACCATATATTTT
length: 15; J: TRBJ1-3; V: TRBV10-3; D: TRBD1; CDR3: CANTGQVDSGNTIYF; DNA: TGTGCCAACACCGGACAGGTGGACTCTGGAAACACCATATATTTT
length: 16; J: TRBJ2-3; V: TRBV4-2; D: TRBD2; CDR3: CASSQEAGGPTDTQYF; DNA: TGTGCCAGCAGCCAAGAAGCGGGAGGGCCGACAGATACGCAGTATTTT
length: 13; J: TRBJ2-7; V: TRBV6-5; D: TRBD1; CDR3: CASSGTGFTEQYF; DNA: TGTGCCAGCAGTGGGACAGGGTTCACCGAGCAGTACTTC
length: 18; J: TRBJ2-6; V: TRBV2; D: TRBD1; CDR3: CASSPGQVGLSGANVLTF; DNA: TGTGCCAGCAGTCCCGGACAGGTTGGTCTCTCTGGGGCCAACGTCCTGACTTTC
length: 15; J: TRBJ1-1; V: TRBV6-1; D: -; CDR3: CASIDPRDWNTEAFF; DNA: TGTGCCAGCATCGATCCCAGGGACTGGAACACTGAAGCTTTCTTT
length: 18; J: TRBJ2-6; V: TRBV19; D: -; CDR3: CASSTGRGTSSGANVLTF; DNA: TGTGCCAGTAGTACCGGACGGGGAACGAGCTCTGGGGCCAACGTCCTGACTTTC